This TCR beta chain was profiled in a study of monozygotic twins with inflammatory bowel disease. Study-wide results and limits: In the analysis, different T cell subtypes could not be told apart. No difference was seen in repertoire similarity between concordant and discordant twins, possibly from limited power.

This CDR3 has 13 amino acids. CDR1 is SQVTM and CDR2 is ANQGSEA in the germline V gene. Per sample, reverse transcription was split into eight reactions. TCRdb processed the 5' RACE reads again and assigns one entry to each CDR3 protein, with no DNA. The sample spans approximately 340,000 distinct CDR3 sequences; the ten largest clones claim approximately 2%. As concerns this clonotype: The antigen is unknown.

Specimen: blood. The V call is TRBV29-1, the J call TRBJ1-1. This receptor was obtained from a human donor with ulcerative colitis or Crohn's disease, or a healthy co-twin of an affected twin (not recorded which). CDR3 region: CSAKNSVNTEAFF.